The rows below give T cell receptor beta chains drawn from one sample of a study of blood T cell repertoires in COVID-19. The assay was immunoSEQ multiplex PCR, and TCRdb's table has in-frame clones only and misses some. The sample includes 400,000 to 500,000 clones, 70% to 90% of them seen just once. Sample: PBMCs or T cells enriched from blood (not recorded which). The receptors were gathered from a woman younger than 30 who had been exposed to COVID-19. Each CDR3 is given with its conserved first and last residue. The D gene is left open where the match is weak. Size values are once, few and many counts, or a class for expanded clones, and some rows have none.

J gene,D gene,clone size,CDR3 length,V gene,CDR3 protein,CDR3 DNA
TRBJ1-1,-,-,14,TRBV10-3,CAISDLPGKTEAFF,TGTGCCATCAGTGATCTCCCGGGGAAGACTGAAGCTTTCTTT
TRBJ2-1,TRBD2,-,15,TRBV7-2,CASSAPPSGYNEQFF,TGTGCCAGCAGCGCCCCCCCTAGCGGGTACAATGAGCAGTTCTTC
TRBJ2-7,-,-,13,TRBV27,CASSKLVSYEQYF,TGTGCCAGCAGCAAGTTAGTCTCCTACGAGCAGTACTTC
TRBJ1-2,TRBD1,-,12,TRBV4-3,CASSQGQYGYTF,TGCGCCAGCAGCCAGGGACAGTATGGCTACACCTTC
TRBJ1-2,-,once,15,TRBV21-1,CASSPRTGSHYGYTF,TGTGCCAGCAGCCCTCGGACAGGGAGCCACTATGGCTACACCTTC
TRBJ1-5,-,-,13,TRBV5-1,CASSFTGRQPQHF,TGCGCCAGCAGCTTTACAGGGAGACAGCCCCAGCATTTT
TRBJ2-1,TRBD2,-,16,TRBV7-9,CASGGKAGGSYNEQFF,TGTGCCAGCGGAGGGAAAGCGGGGGGCTCCTACAATGAGCAGTTCTTC
TRBJ1-5,-,once,16,TRBV27,CASSPRDLDSNQPQHF,TGTGCCAGCAGTCCCCGGGACTTAGATAGCAATCAGCCCCAGCATTTT
TRBJ2-7,TRBD1,-,13,TRBV28,CASSRDRGRSQYF,TGTGCCAGCAGTCGGGACAGGGGAAGAAGCCAGTACTTC
TRBJ1-3,-,-,15,TRBV5-1,CASSPGGGAGNTIYF,TGCGCCAGCAGCCCCGGTGGAGGGGCTGGAAACACCATATATTTT
TRBJ2-7,TRBD1,-,17,TRBV10-1,CASSEPKGDRPLYEQYF,TGCGCCAGCAGTGAGCCTAAGGGGGACAGGCCCCTCTACGAGCAGTACTTC
TRBJ2-1,TRBD2,-,16,TRBV28,CASSPPGLSLGNEQFF,TGTGCCAGCAGTCCACCGGGACTATCGCTGGGAAATGAGCAGTTCTTC
TRBJ1-2,TRBD1,-,13,TRBV5-6,CASSETGDYGYTF,TGTGCCAGCAGCGAAACAGGGGATTATGGCTACACCTTC
TRBJ2-4,-,once,17,TRBV2,CASSAETGKLAKNIQYF,TGTGCCAGCAGTGCTGAGACAGGAAAACTAGCCAAAAACATTCAGTACTTC
TRBJ1-5,-,once,15,TRBV19,CASSIGQTSNQPQHF,TGTGCCAGTAGTATTGGACAAACTAGCAATCAGCCCCAGCATTTT
TRBJ1-2,-,-,12,TRBV12-3/TRBV12-4,CASRLGNYGYTF,TGTGCCAGCAGGCTCGGGAACTATGGCTACACCTTC
TRBJ2-7,TRBD2,-,17,TRBV3-1/TRBV3-2,CASSQGKLAGGPEEQYF,TGTGCCAGCAGCCAAGGGAAACTAGCGGGAGGGCCAGAAGAGCAGTACTTC
TRBJ1-1,-,-,16,TRBV19,CASSIRPLGGNTEAFF,TGTGCCAGTAGTATAAGGCCTTTGGGGGGGAACACTGAAGCTTTCTTT
TRBJ1-5,-,-,12,TRBV19,CASSNPREPQHF,TGTGCCAGTAGCAACCCCCGGGAGCCCCAGCATTTT
TRBJ2-1,-,-,15,TRBV5-6,CASSSGLKTYNEQFF,TGTGCCAGCAGTTCGGGATTAAAAACCTACAATGAGCAGTTCTTC
TRBJ2-7,TRBD1,-,12,TRBV7-8,CASSRQGYEQYF,TGTGCCAGCAGCCGACAGGGCTACGAGCAGTACTTC
TRBJ1-2,-,-,11,TRBV20-1,CSAQSEGRTLF,TGCAGTGCGCAATCCGAAGGCAGGACACTCTTC
TRBJ2-3,TRBD2,-,14,TRBV14,CASSQGGSSDTQYF,TGTGCCAGCAGCCAGGGCGGGAGCTCAGATACGCAGTATTTT
TRBJ2-7,-,once,13,TRBV3-1/TRBV3-2,CASSPTDVYEQYF,TGTGCCAGCAGCCCGACAGACGTCTACGAGCAGTACTTC
TRBJ1-6,-,few,16,TRBV6-5,CASSYSPTVLYSPLHF,TGTGCCAGCAGTTACTCCCCGACAGTTCTTTATTCACCCCTCCACTTT
TRBJ2-1,-,-,17,TRBV4-1,CASSQAGRDPTYHEQFF,TGCGCCAGCAGCCAAGCGGGGCGGGACCCGACTTACCATGAGCAGTTCTTC
TRBJ1-5,-,-,15,TRBV19,CASSMAGRINQPQHF,TGTGCCAGTAGTATGGCCGGGAGAATCAATCAGCCCCAGCATTTT
TRBJ1-1,TRBD1,-,16,TRBV11-2,CASSGPTGARNTEAFF,TGTGCCAGCAGCGGCCCCACAGGGGCGAGGAACACTGAAGCTTTCTTT
TRBJ2-7,-,once,14,TRBV5-6,CASSLMGSSYEQYF,TGTGCCAGCAGCTTGATGGGGAGCTCCTACGAGCAGTACTTC
TRBJ2-7,-,-,14,TRBV11-2,CASSLDPSRTKQYF,TGTGCCAGCAGCTTAGACCCTAGCCGTACGAAGCAGTACTTC
TRBJ1-1,-,-,15,TRBV5-4,CASSYVTGGKTEAFF,TGTGCCAGCAGCTACGTCACGGGAGGGAAGACTGAAGCTTTCTTT
TRBJ2-3,-,-,13,TRBV27,CASMEGALDTQYF,TGTGCCAGCATGGAGGGGGCGTTAGATACGCAGTATTTT
TRBJ2-5,TRBD2,-,17,TRBV4-1,CASSQQTSGGNQETQYF,TGCGCCAGCAGCCAGCAGACTAGCGGGGGAAACCAAGAGACCCAGTACTTC